The text below deals with one T cell receptor beta chain. The germline gives CDR1 WNHNN, CDR2 SYGVQD (reference sequence). The CDR3 length is 11 residues. V was trimmed by 8 bases and J by 12 bases, leaving 14 bases between them. This entry belongs to a study of blood T cell repertoires in COVID-19. As for the study in general: Sites across the United States, Italy and Spain contributed samples from acute and convalescent COVID-19. PBMCs, B-cell-depleted T cells, or T cells were the source of the cDNA or gDNA that made up the material.

Authors' processing steps: The authors estimated nucleated cell counts from reference gene primer amplification. Only in-frame clones appear in the TCRdb table, and some are missing; sequencing was by immunoSEQ multiplex PCR. V and J calls and clone size are those listed in that table; D and trimming were worked out from the DNA. Altogether about 140,000 clones are present, around 81% being singletons, with the ten largest covering around 7.8%. Material for sequencing was peripheral blood. The chain joins TRBV10-1 to TRBJ2-1; D is possibly TRBD2 (5 bases). The TCR was taken from a human donor in a cohort sampled during active COVID-19. The CDR3 bases are TGCGCCAGCCAACCAAGAGGAGGGCAGTTCTTC. Its protein product is CASQPRGGQFF.